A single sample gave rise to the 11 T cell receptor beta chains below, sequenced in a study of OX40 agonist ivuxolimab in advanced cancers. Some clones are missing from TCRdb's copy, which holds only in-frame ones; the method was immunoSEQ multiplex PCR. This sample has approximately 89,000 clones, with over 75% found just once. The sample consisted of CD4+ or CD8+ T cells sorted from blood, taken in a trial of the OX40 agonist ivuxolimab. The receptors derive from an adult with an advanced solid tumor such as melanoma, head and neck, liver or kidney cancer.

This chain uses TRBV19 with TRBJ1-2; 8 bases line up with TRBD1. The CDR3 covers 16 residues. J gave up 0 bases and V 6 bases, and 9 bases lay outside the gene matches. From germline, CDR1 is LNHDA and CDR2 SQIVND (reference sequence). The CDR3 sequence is CASRTDMGQANYGYTF. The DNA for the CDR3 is TGTGCCAGTAGGACTGATATGGGACAGGCTAACTATGGCTACACCTTC.

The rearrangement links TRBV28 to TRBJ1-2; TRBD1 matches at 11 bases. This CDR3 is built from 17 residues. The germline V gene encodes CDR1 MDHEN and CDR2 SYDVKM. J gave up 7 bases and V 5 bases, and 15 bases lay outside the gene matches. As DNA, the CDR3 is TGTGCCAGCAGTCCCGGGACAGGGGGTGCATTCGAGCGTGGCTACACCTTC. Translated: CASSPGTGGAFERGYTF.

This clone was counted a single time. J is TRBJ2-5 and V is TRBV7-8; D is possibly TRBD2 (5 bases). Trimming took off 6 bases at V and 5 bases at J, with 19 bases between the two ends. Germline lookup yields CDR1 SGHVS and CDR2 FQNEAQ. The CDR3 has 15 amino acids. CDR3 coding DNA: TGTGCCAGCAGGAGTAATTACTTGGGCGGGGAGACCCAGTACTTC. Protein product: CASRSNYLGGETQYF.

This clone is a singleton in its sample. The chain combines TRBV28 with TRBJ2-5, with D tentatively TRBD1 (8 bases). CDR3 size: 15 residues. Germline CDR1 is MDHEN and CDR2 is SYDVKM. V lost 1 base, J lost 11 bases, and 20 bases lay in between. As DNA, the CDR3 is TGTGCCAGCAGTTTATTAGGGACAGGCGGGGGTGAGCAGTACTTC. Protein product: CASSLLGTGGGEQYF.

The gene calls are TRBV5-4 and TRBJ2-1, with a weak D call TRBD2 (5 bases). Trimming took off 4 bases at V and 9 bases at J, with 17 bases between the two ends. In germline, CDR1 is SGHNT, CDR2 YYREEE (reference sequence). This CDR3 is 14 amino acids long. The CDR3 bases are TGTGCCAGCAGCATGGACTCCCCGATAGGTGAGCAGTTCTTC. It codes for CASSMDSPIGEQFF.

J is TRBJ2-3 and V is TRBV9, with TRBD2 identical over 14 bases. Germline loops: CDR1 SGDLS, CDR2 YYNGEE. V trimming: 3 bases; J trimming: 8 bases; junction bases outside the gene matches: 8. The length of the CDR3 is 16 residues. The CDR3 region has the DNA TGTGCCAGCAGCGCCGACCCGGGACTAGCGGGAGTTACGCAGTATTTT. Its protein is CASSADPGLAGVTQYF.

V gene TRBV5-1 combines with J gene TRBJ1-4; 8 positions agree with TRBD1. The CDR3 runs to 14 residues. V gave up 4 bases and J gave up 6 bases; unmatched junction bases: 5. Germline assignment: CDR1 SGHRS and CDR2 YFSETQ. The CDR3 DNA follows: TGCGCCAGCAGCACGGGACAGGTGCATGAAAAACTGTTTTTT. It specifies CASSTGQVHEKLFF.

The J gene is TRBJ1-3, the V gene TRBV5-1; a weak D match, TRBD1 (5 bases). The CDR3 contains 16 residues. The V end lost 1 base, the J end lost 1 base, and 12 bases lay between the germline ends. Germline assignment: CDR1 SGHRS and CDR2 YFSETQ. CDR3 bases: TGCGCCAGCAGCTTGCACGACAGAGGGTCTGGAAACACCATATATTTT. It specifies CASSLHDRGSGNTIYF.

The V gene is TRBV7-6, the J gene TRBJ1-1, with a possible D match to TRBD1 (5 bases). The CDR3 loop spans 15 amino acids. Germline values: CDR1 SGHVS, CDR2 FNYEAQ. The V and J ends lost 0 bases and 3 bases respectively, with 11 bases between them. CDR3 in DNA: TGTGCCAGCAGCTTAGCGGGAGGGGCGGACACTGAAGCTTTCTTT. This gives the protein CASSLAGGADTEAFF. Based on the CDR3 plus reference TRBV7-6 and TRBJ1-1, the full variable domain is GAGVSQSPRYKVTKRGQDVALRCDPISGHVSLYWYRQALGQGPEFLTYFNYEAQQDKSGLPNDRFSAERPEGSISTLTIQRTEQRDSAMYRCASSLAGGADTEAFFGQGTRLTVV.

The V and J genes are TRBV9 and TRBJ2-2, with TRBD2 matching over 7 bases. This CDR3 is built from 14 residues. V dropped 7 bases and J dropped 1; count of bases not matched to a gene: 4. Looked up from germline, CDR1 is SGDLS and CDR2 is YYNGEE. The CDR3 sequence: CASHPSGNTGELFF. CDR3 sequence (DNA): TGTGCCAGCCATCCTAGCGGGAACACCGGGGAGCTGTTTTTT.

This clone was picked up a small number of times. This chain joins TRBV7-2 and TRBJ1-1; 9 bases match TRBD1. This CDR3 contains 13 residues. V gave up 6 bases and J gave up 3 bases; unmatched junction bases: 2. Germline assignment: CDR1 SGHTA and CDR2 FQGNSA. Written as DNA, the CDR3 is TGTGCCAGCAGACAGGGGGCGTACACTGAAGCTTTCTTT. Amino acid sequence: CASRQGAYTEAFF.